This T cell receptor (beta chain) was observed in a study of T cell repertoires in cytomegalovirus infection. Overall study: From public TCR beta signatures came an indication of both CMV infection and matching HLA type.

In the case of this clonotype: Antigen: not known.

TCRdb re-analysed the reads in MiXCR, keeping a single row per CDR3 protein. This table holds hundreds of thousands of distinct CDR3 sequences, 20% to 25% found once. Overall study findings and caveats: CMV carriers with the relevant HLA were identified by cumulative public TCR beta family frequency. HLA-C-restricted TCR beta clonotypes specific for CMV led the ex vivo response.

Material for sequencing was CD8+ T cells from PBMCs. The sequence was obtained from a human donor in good health (CMV status not recorded). Some clones in this sample may be carry-over from other donors' samples.

CDR3 protein: CASSQDKLNNEQFF. CDR3 DNA sequence: TGCGCCAGCAGCCAAGATAAATTGAACAATGAGCAGTTCTTC. The V and J genes are TRBV4-1 and TRBJ2-1; D ambiguous. Between the trimmed V and J ends, which lost 0 bases and 5 bases, there was a span of 8 bases. This CDR3 contains 14 residues. From germline, CDR1 is MGHRA and CDR2 YSYEKL.